This section outlines one TCR beta chain sequence together with its context. Its antigen is not identified. Generated by immunoSEQ multiplex PCR, the TCRdb table keeps only in-frame clones and is missing some. This table holds about 150,000 clones, approximately 86% found once. This entry comes from a study of cytomegalovirus exposure and HLA in healthy donors. Study-wide points: The tendency of first-cohort TCR clusters to co-occur in the 120 or so validation repertoires was the finding of a later analysis. Rare sequences made up most TCRs, while some public TCRs were found in many donors. Cytomegalovirus status was reportedly diagnosed by the classifier with high sensitivity and specificity.

Germline V gene data show CDR1 as SGHRS and CDR2 as YFSETQ. The V gene end was trimmed by 7 bases and the J gene end by 8 bases; junction bases not matched to a gene: 2. The CDR3 consists of 11 residues. The material sequenced was PBMCs. The chain carries TRBV5-1 and TRBJ2-1; TRBD2 aligns across 8 bases. The TCR comes from a man younger than 35 in good health and CMV-seropositive. CDR3 in amino acids: CASRGGHEQFF. Written as DNA, the CDR3 is TGCGCCAGCCGCGGGGGGCATGAGCAGTTCTTC.